The rows below give T cell receptor beta chains drawn from one sample of a study of T-cell memory formation after mild COVID-19. TCRdb re-called the 5' RACE reads through MiXCR, storing one row per CDR3 protein. The sample lists around 500,000 distinct CDR3 sequences, about 18% seen once, with approximately 13% in the top ten. Sequencing was done on a sample of PBMCs or a T cell subset sorted from them (not recorded which). Every receptor here comes from an adult woman who had mild COVID-19 (a few samples of this study predate the infection). Cell type and time point are not known. CDR3s include the opening cysteine and the closing phenylalanine or tryptophan. D genes are given only for firm matches. Part of the rows lack a size; the others show once, few, many or a class for expanded clones.

size: once; D: NA; J: TRBJ2-3; V: TRBV12-3/TRBV12-4; length: 15; CDR3: CASSSKPGSTDTQYF; DNA: TGTGCCAGCAGTTCGAAACCTGGGAGCACAGATACGCAGTATTTT
size: few; D: TRBD2; J: TRBJ2-5; V: TRBV4-1; length: 13; CDR3: CASGVTSGETQYF; DNA: TGCGCCAGCGGAGTGACTAGCGGAGAGACCCAGTACTTC
size: NA; D: TRBD1; J: TRBJ2-3; V: TRBV20-1; length: 15; CDR3: CSARDRVGSTDTQYF; DNA: TGCAGTGCCCGGGACAGGGTCGGGAGCACAGATACGCAGTATTTT
size: few; D: TRBD2; J: TRBJ2-7; V: TRBV7-9; length: 14; CDR3: CASSSTSATYEQYF; DNA: TGTGCCAGTTCATCGACTAGCGCAACCTACGAGCAGTACTTC
size: NA; D: NA; J: TRBJ1-2; V: TRBV24-1; length: 16; CDR3: CATSAPSAAGHYGYTF; DNA: TGTGCCACCAGTGCCCCGTCGGCAGCCGGTCACTATGGCTACACCTTC
size: few; D: NA; J: TRBJ1-5; V: TRBV19; length: 15; CDR3: CASSLQGGRTQPQHF; DNA: TGTGCCAGTAGCCTACAGGGCGGTAGGACTCAGCCCCAGCATTTT
size: NA; D: TRBD1; J: TRBJ1-1; V: TRBV11-2; length: 15; CDR3: CASSTTGGMNTEAFF; DNA: TGTGCCAGCAGCACTACAGGGGGTATGAACACTGAAGCTTTCTTT
size: NA; D: NA; J: TRBJ2-2; V: TRBV29-1; length: 14; CDR3: CSVRVQGPTGELFF; DNA: TGCAGCGTTAGAGTACAGGGTCCCACCGGGGAGCTGTTTTTT
size: NA; D: NA; J: TRBJ1-1; V: TRBV9; length: 14; CDR3: CASSVGSSSTEAFF; DNA: TGTGCCAGCAGCGTAGGGTCCTCTTCCACTGAAGCTTTCTTT
size: NA; D: NA; J: TRBJ1-2; V: TRBV5-6; length: 18; CDR3: CASSLAGHFQPADYGYTF; DNA: TGTGCCAGCAGCTTGGCGGGGCATTTTCAGCCGGCGGACTATGGCTACACCTTC
size: NA; D: NA; J: TRBJ2-5; V: TRBV7-7; length: 14; CDR3: CASSLSRGDETQYF; DNA: TGTGCTAGCAGCTTATCCAGGGGGGACGAGACCCAGTACTTC
size: many; D: TRBD2; J: TRBJ2-5; V: TRBV7-2; length: 16; CDR3: CASSLVFTGGEAAQYF; DNA: TGTGCCAGCAGCTTAGTTTTTACGGGGGGGGAGGCGGCCCAGTACTTC
size: many; D: NA; J: TRBJ1-2; V: TRBV6-2/TRBV6-3; length: 13; CDR3: CASSLTGNSGYTF; DNA: TGTGCCAGCAGCCTTACAGGGAATAGTGGCTACACCTTC
size: NA; D: TRBD2; J: TRBJ2-5; V: TRBV2; length: 13; CDR3: CASTYGGGETQYF; DNA: TGTGCCAGCACCTACGGGGGGGGCGAGACCCAGTACTTC
size: few; D: NA; J: TRBJ1-2; V: TRBV4-3; length: 16; CDR3: CASSRKPGVDYGGYTF; DNA: TGCGCCAGCAGCCGCAAACCAGGGGTTGACTATGGTGGCTACACCTTC
size: NA; D: NA; J: TRBJ2-1; V: TRBV3-1; length: 16; CDR3: CASSQGRRSSYNEQFF; DNA: TGTGCCAGCAGCCAAGGCCGACGTAGCTCCTACAATGAGCAGTTCTTC
size: NA; D: NA; J: TRBJ2-5; V: TRBV9; length: 12; CDR3: CASSVGDETQYF; DNA: TGTGCCAGCAGCGTAGGGGATGAGACCCAGTACTTC
size: NA; D: TRBD1; J: TRBJ2-1; V: TRBV7-6; length: 15; CDR3: CASSYRDRDANEQFF; DNA: TGTGCCAGCAGCTACCGGGACAGGGACGCGAATGAGCAGTTCTTC
size: many; D: TRBD1; J: TRBJ1-2; V: TRBV9; length: 14; CDR3: CASSSDRVNYGYTF; DNA: TGTGCCAGCAGCTCGGACAGGGTTAACTATGGCTACACCTTC
size: NA; D: NA; J: TRBJ2-1; V: TRBV30; length: 14; CDR3: CAWGGQESWNEQFF; DNA: TGTGCCTGGGGGGGGCAGGAGTCGTGGAATGAGCAGTTCTTC
size: few; D: NA; J: TRBJ2-2; V: TRBV29-1; length: 15; CDR3: CSVESSQKNTGELFF; DNA: TGCAGCGTTGAATCCTCACAGAAAAACACCGGGGAGCTGTTTTTT
size: NA; D: NA; J: TRBJ2-7; V: TRBV30; length: 14; CDR3: CAWSVVGERSEQYF; DNA: TGTGCCTGGAGTGTGGTAGGGGAAAGAAGCGAGCAGTACTTC
size: many; D: NA; J: TRBJ1-1; V: TRBV4-1; length: 13; CDR3: CASSQDRDTEAFF; DNA: TGTGCCAGCAGCCAAGACCGGGACACTGAAGCTTTCTTT